This T cell receptor (beta chain) was obtained from a study of cytomegalovirus exposure and HLA in healthy donors. As for this clone: Its specificity is unknown.

Findings and caveats of the study: Fewer N-insertions than the roughly 700-donor mean were reportedly shown by an Asian-associated ancestry cluster in a later analysis. Sequencing likely generated an artifact that appeared as a cluster of highly shared sequence variants. In vitro data verified a few CMV-associated chains as specific for CMV antigens.

PCR used 60 Vbeta primers and 13 Jbeta primers. This table comes from immunoSEQ multiplex PCR, and its TCRdb copy is limited to in-frame clones, with some not included. The sample holds approximately 200,000 clones, 70% to 80% seen once. The sample consisted of PBMCs. The TCR sequence derives from a woman aged 25-40 years in good health and CMV-seropositive.

The CDR3 DNA reads TGCGCCAGCAGTGAACAATTAGCGGGGGGAAGCCGGGATACGCAGTATTTT. It specifies CASSEQLAGGSRDTQYF. The rearrangement joins TRBV10-2 to TRBJ2-3, with 10 bases lining up with TRBD2. The junction had 12 bases not matched to a gene; V was cut back by 3 bases and J by 6 bases. The germline V gene encodes CDR1 WSHSY and CDR2 SAAADI. This CDR3 region has 17 residues.